What follows are 29 T cell receptor beta chains derived from one specimen sequenced in a study of blood T cell repertoires in COVID-19. The data were produced by immunoSEQ multiplex PCR, yet TCRdb's version contains in-frame clones alone and is incomplete. The table includes around 81,000 clones, 70% to 80% detected once. The sequencing sample was made of peripheral blood. The origin of the receptors is a human donor in a cohort sampled during active COVID-19.

J is TRBJ1-4 and V is TRBV30, with D perhaps TRBD1 (6 bases). With 0 bases removed from V and 7 bases from J, the gap between germline ends came to 15 bases. The CDR3 totals 15 residues. Germline loops: CDR1 GTSNPN, CDR2 SVGIG (reference sequence). Here the CDR3 reads CAWSVLRGGSEKLFF. The CDR3 DNA reads TGTGCCTGGAGTGTACTAAGGGGGGGTTCTGAAAAACTGTTTTTT.

The chain combines TRBV6-6 with TRBJ2-1; 7 nucleotides align to TRBD2. The V gene's germline CDR1 is MNHNY and CDR2 SVGAGI (reference sequence). After removal of 6 bases from V and 2 bases from J, the junction contained 7 bases not matched to a gene. The CDR3 is 15 amino acids. The CDR3 DNA follows: TGTGCCAGCAGCTCGCGGGAGAAGACCTACAATGAGCAGTTCTTC. This gives the protein CASSSREKTYNEQFF.

V gene TRBV20-1 combines with J gene TRBJ2-7; the D is unclear. The V end lost 3 bases, the J end lost 4 bases, and 10 bases lay between the germline ends. The V gene's germline CDR1 is DFQATT and CDR2 SNEGSKA (reference sequence). The CDR3 sequence is 12 residues long. The CDR3 sequence is CSASGVGYEQYV. The CDR3 coding sequence is TGCAGTGCTAGTGGTGTCGGGTACGAGCAGTACGTC.

This chain links TRBV3-1 (or the pseudogene TRBV3-2) with TRBJ2-7; 7 bases match TRBD1. The CDR3 runs to 15 residues. The V gene's germline CDR1 is LGHDT and CDR2 YNNKEL (reference sequence). The V gene end was trimmed by 3 bases and the J gene end by 6 bases; junction bases not matched to a gene: 11. The CDR3 DNA follows: TGTGCCAGCAGCCAGGTGACAGGGTTCGGGGTCGAGCAGTACGTC. It codes for CASSQVTGFGVEQYV.

At least ten counts were recorded for this clone. The chain combines TRBV6-5 with TRBJ1-1; TRBD1 matches at 8 bases. Losses at the gene ends were 4 bases for V and 2 bases for J; bases not matched to a gene: 6. CDR3 length: 15 amino acids. CDR1 is MNHEY and CDR2 is SVGAGI in the germline V gene. The CDR3 sequence is CASSSRPGGNTEAFF. In nucleotides, the CDR3 is TGTGCCAGCAGTTCCAGACCAGGGGGCAACACTGAAGCTTTCTTT.

The rearrangement joins TRBV19 to TRBJ1-2; 10 bases are shared with TRBD1. The length of the CDR3 is 14 residues. The junction had 5 bases not matched to a gene; V was cut back by 6 bases and J by 4 bases. From germline, CDR1 is LNHDA and CDR2 SQIVND (reference sequence). CDR3 bases: TGTGCCAGTAGGAGACAGGGGGCAAGCTATGGCTACACCTTC. Translation gives CASRRQGASYGYTF.

The chain combines TRBV24-1 with TRBJ2-3, with TRBD1 as a possible D gene (5 bases). The CDR3 sequence is 16 residues long. The V gene lost 4 bases and the J gene lost 0 bases, with 13 bases spanning the gap. Germline V gives CDR1 KGHDR, CDR2 SFDVKD. CDR3 bases: TGTGCCACCAGTGACCTAGGGGCAGGGAGCACAGATACGCAGTATTTT. Translating it yields CATSDLGAGSTDTQYF.

This chain links TRBV24-1 with TRBJ2-2; D is possibly TRBD1 (5 bases). Deletions cut 7 bases from V and 2 bases from J, with 7 bases between. This CDR3 is 13 amino acids long. Germline V gene lookup returns CDR1 KGHDR and CDR2 SFDVKD. The CDR3 DNA reads TGTGCCACCAGGGACACCAACACCGGGGAGCTGTTTTTT. This codes for CATRDTNTGELFF.

The chain carries TRBV25-1 and TRBJ1-1; a weak D match, TRBD1 (6 bases). CDR1 is MGHDK, CDR2 SYGVNS, per germline. CDR3 length: 14 amino acids. Trimming shortened V by 2 bases and J by 5 bases, and 12 bases separated the two germline ends. Here the CDR3 DNA reads TGTGCCAGCAGTGAACAGGGGATGGGGACTGAAGCTTTCTTT. It yields the protein CASSEQGMGTEAFF.

This chain links TRBV11-3 with TRBJ2-3; TRBD2 matches 13 bases. The trim removed 6 bases at V and 2 bases at J, leaving 5 bases unmatched. Germline lookup yields CDR1 SGHNT and CDR2 YENEEA. The CDR3 runs to 16 residues. Here the CDR3 reads CASRGTSGKPTDTQYF. The CDR3 coding sequence is TGTGCCAGCAGGGGGACTAGCGGGAAACCCACAGATACGCAGTATTTT.

This rearrangement joins TRBV18 to TRBJ2-7; 7 positions agree with TRBD1. Trimming at V came to 3 bases and at J to 1 base, leaving 3 bases not matched to a gene. The germline CDR1 and CDR2 sequences are KGHSH and LQKENI. The CDR3 has 14 residues. The DNA of the CDR3 is TGTGCCAGCTCACCCGGACAGGTTTCCTACGAGCAGTACGTC. Translated: CASSPGQVSYEQYV.

The chain joins TRBV6-2 or TRBV6-3 to TRBJ2-7; 12 nucleotides match TRBD2. Looked up from germline, CDR1 is MNHEY and CDR2 is SVGEGT. This CDR3 comprises 17 residues. V was clipped by 5 bases and J by 0 bases; unmatched bases: 8. The CDR3 bases are TGTGCCAGCAGTGTCACTAGCGGGAGGCTGAGCTCCTACGAGCAGTACGTC. Protein product: CASSVTSGRLSSYEQYV.

This sequence joins TRBV20-1 and TRBJ2-3; 8 positions agree with TRBD2. The J segment lost 6 bases and the V segment lost 3 bases, leaving 8 bases of the junction unmatched. This CDR3 spans 14 amino acids. The germline CDR1 and CDR2 sequences are DFQATT and SNEGSKA (reference sequence). The CDR3 region is CSASLEREMDTQYF. The CDR3 coding sequence is TGCAGTGCTAGTCTAGAGCGGGAGATGGATACGCAGTATTTT.

The chain has TRBV7-9 and TRBJ1-1, with TRBD1 matching over 7 bases. There are 15 residues in the CDR3. The junction had 13 bases not matched to a gene; V was cut back by 7 bases and J by 5 bases. Per germline, CDR1 SEHNR and CDR2 FQNEAQ (reference sequence). The CDR3 sequence is CASTSGGPKRTEAFF. The CDR3 DNA is TGTGCCAGCACATCAGGGGGTCCAAAGAGGACTGAAGCTTTCTTT.

The chain links TRBV2 to TRBJ1-6; D is unresolved. The V end was cut by 5 bases, the J end by 10 bases, with 18 bases between. The CDR3 has 15 residues. Per the germline V gene, CDR1 is SNHLY and CDR2 is FYNNEI. CDR3 nucleotide sequence: TGTGCCAGCAGTCCCTTAGCCCAGTCTTTGTCACCCCTCCACTTT. Its protein is CASSPLAQSLSPLHF.

The chain combines TRBV5-4 with TRBJ2-1; no clear D. Germline V gives CDR1 SGHNT, CDR2 YYREEE (reference sequence). Deletions cut 0 bases from V and 1 base from J, with 11 bases between. This CDR3 contains 16 residues. The chain's CDR3 is CASSLATGGSYNEQFF. Written as DNA, the CDR3 is TGTGCCAGCAGCTTGGCCACTGGCGGATCCTACAATGAGCAGTTCTTC. Together with reference TRBV5-4 and TRBJ2-1, the CDR3 gives the full variable domain: ETGVTQSPTHLIKTRGQQVTLRCSSQSGHNTVSWYQQALGQGPQFIFQYYREEENGRGNFPPRFSGLQFPNYSSELNVNALELDDSALYLCASSLATGGSYNEQFFGPGTRLTVL.

A few counts support this clone. The chain recombines TRBV4-2 with TRBJ1-5; 11 bases map to TRBD1. This CDR3 has 17 residues. V gave up 3 bases and J gave up 2 bases; unmatched junction bases: 6. From germline, CDR1 is LGHNA and CDR2 YNFKEQ. The CDR3 sequence: CASSQAGTGGGNQPQHF. The CDR3 coding sequence is TGTGCCAGCAGCCAGGCTGGGACAGGGGGTGGCAATCAGCCCCAGCATTTT.

The rearrangement uses TRBV6-1 and TRBJ1-2, with 10 positions matching TRBD1. V lost 2 bases and J lost 8; bases outside the gene matches: 5. Per germline, CDR1 MNHNS and CDR2 SASEGT. The CDR3 is 14 residues long. The CDR3 DNA sequence: TGTGCCAGCAGTGAACCGGGACAGGGGCCGGGCTACACCTTC. Amino acid sequence: CASSEPGQGPGYTF.

This clone has a single count. V is TRBV19 and J is TRBJ1-4; 7 nucleotides line up with TRBD1. The germline V gene encodes CDR1 LNHDA and CDR2 SQIVND (reference sequence). The CDR3 has 15 amino acids. V shed 7 bases, J shed 7 bases, and the junction held 12 bases outside the gene matches. In DNA, the CDR3 is TGTGCCAGTACCTTCGGCGGAGGGGGCGGTGAAAAACTGTTTTTT. Translation gives CASTFGGGGGEKLFF.

In this sample, this clone turned up a few times. The chain combines TRBV27 with TRBJ2-7; no definite D call. The ends were cut back, 6 bases at V and 2 bases at J, with 14 bases in the middle. The CDR3 is made up of 14 amino acids. The germline gives CDR1 MNHEY, CDR2 SMNVEV (reference sequence). CDR3 amino acids: CASRTNRNAYEQYF. The CDR3 nucleotides read TGTGCCAGCAGGACAAACCGGAACGCCTACGAGCAGTACTTC.

The genes are TRBV19 and TRBJ1-2, with 8 bases aligning to TRBD1. Germline V gene lookup returns CDR1 LNHDA and CDR2 SQIVND (reference sequence). Germline trimming cut 2 bases from V and 6 bases from J; bases unmatched to any gene: 8. This CDR3 region has 15 residues. The CDR3 loop is CASSIPAGGFNGYTF. CDR3 in DNA: TGTGCCAGTAGTATACCGGCAGGGGGCTTTAATGGCTACACCTTC.

Only a few counts were recorded for this clone. The rearrangement uses TRBV6-2 or TRBV6-3 and TRBJ1-1, with D perhaps TRBD1 (5 bases). CDR3 size: 15 residues. V was clipped by 4 bases and J by 0 bases, with 12 bases between them. Germline values: CDR1 MNHEY, CDR2 SVGEGT. The CDR3 DNA reads TGTGCCAGCAGTTCCATCTCCAGGGTGAACACTGAAGCTTTCTTT. Protein: CASSSISRVNTEAFF.

The genes are TRBV19 and TRBJ1-4; 11 bases line up with TRBD1. Looked up from germline, CDR1 is LNHDA and CDR2 is SQIVND (reference sequence). With V trimmed by 10 bases and J by 6 bases, 4 bases remained unmatched. The CDR3 is 13 amino acids. The DNA of the CDR3 is TGTGCCACCGGGACAGGGGGTTATGAAAAACTGTTTTTT. This encodes CATGTGGYEKLFF.

J is TRBJ1-1 and V is TRBV5-1, with D possibly being TRBD1 (5 bases). The germline V gene encodes CDR1 SGHRS and CDR2 YFSETQ. This CDR3 has 14 residues. With 3 bases removed from V and 0 bases from J, the gap between germline ends came to 9 bases. For the CDR3, the DNA is TGCGCCAGCAGCTCAAGGGGAATGAACACTGAAGCTTTCTTT. It encodes CASSSRGMNTEAFF.

V usage is TRBV5-1 and J usage is TRBJ2-7; 9 bases are a match to TRBD2. Germline CDR1 and CDR2: SGHRS and YFSETQ. CDR3 length: 15 residues. V lost 4 bases, J lost 0 bases, and 5 bases stayed unmatched. CDR3: CASSNSGGPSYEQYF. CDR3 DNA sequence: TGCGCCAGCAGCAATAGCGGGGGCCCCTCCTACGAGCAGTACTTC.

The V and J genes are TRBV10-3 and TRBJ2-1; tentatively, D is TRBD1 (6 bases). V dropped 6 bases and J dropped 10 bases, with 10 bases sitting between them. This CDR3 is 11 amino acids long. Germline lookup yields CDR1 ENHRY and CDR2 SYGVKD. CDR3 nucleotides: TGTGCCATCAGGGGTGGGGGCGAGCAGTTCTTC. Translated: CAIRGGGEQFF.

The chain combines TRBV29-1 with TRBJ1-1; 8 nucleotides match TRBD1. Germline V CDR1 and CDR2: SQVTM, ANQGSEA. The CDR3 totals 14 residues. After removal of 5 bases from V and 7 bases from J, the junction contained 12 bases not matched to a gene. The CDR3 protein is CSVSQGQGGSEAFF. The CDR3 region has the DNA TGCAGCGTTTCCCAAGGACAGGGAGGGAGTGAAGCTTTCTTT.

The chain is built from TRBV7-2 and TRBJ1-2; 7 bases align to TRBD1. Germline V CDR1 and CDR2: SGHTA, FQGNSA. J lost 1 base, V lost 1 base, and 0 bases had no gene match. This CDR3 comprises 14 residues. The CDR3 DNA sequence: TGTGCCAGCAGCTTAGACAGGGGTAACTATGGCTACACCTTC. This codes for CASSLDRGNYGYTF.

In this sample, this clone turned up a few times. The chain joins TRBV28 to TRBJ2-1, with a weak D call TRBD1 (6 bases). The CDR3 sequence is 11 residues long. Germline V CDR1 and CDR2: MDHEN, SYDVKM. V was cut by 6 bases and J by 9 bases, with 9 bases left in between. As DNA, the CDR3 is TGTGCCAGCAGAGGGACATTTGAGCAGTTCTTC. This codes for CASRGTFEQFF.